What follows describes a single T cell receptor beta chain. The data originate from a study of human T cells and chemical hapten exposure. As for time point: pre-sensitization, week 0. Treatment described: therapeutic diphenylcyclopropenone sensitization with weekly scalp DPC. TCRdb redid the calling of the RACE reads with MiXCR, one entry per CDR3 protein. The data contain approximately 260,000 distinct CDR3 sequences, around 9.3% of them singletons. Specimen: whole blood, collected in connection with sensitization to the hapten diphenylcyclopropenone (DPC). The source of this sequence is a woman aged 40 to 49 with alopecia areata. Some clones in this sample may be carry-over from other donors' samples.

The CDR3 sequence: CASSPDRQGLYEQYF. CDR3 in DNA: TGTGCCAGCAGCCCCGATAGACAGGGGCTCTACGAGCAGTACTTC. The V call is TRBV7-6, the J call TRBJ2-7; 8 positions match TRBD1. CDR3 length equals 15 residues. Trimming at V came to 5 bases and at J to 3 bases, leaving 9 bases not matched to a gene. Germline V gene sequence: CDR1 SGHVS, CDR2 FNYEAQ.